One T cell receptor (beta chain) is described in this entry. It lacks a known antigen. Within one base of it there is no much larger clone, and no base qualities were kept. These data originate in a study of Tregs in tolerant kidney transplant recipients (dated by TCRdb to between 2019 and 2020). Looking at the study overall: Related donors were used in the transplants with nonmyeloablative bone marrow transplantation, and mixed chimerism was transient in the human trials. The study applied TCRbeta sequencing to find donor-specific regulatory T cells before combined kidney and bone marrow transplantation and then followed those same cells after transplant. Beyond this particular receptor, the publication reports: In tolerant patients, the expansion of donor-specific Tregs was greater than global Treg expansion, suggesting that the expansion was antigen-driven rather than nonspecific. Biological reproducibility was not directly assessed, although technical replication error appeared to be minimal. The most biologically relevant and donor-specific TCRbeta repertoire appeared to be identified by expanding Tregs with activated donor B cells. Because the PCR primers were changed over time for some patients, nucleotide-level comparison could not be performed across the samples from those patients. Because only a small number of patients were included, the study had limitations, and the results will need to be validated in larger populations as well as under other immunosuppression protocols.

For TCRbeta CDR3 sequencing, genomic DNA from the sorted cells was extracted using the QIAGEN DNeasy Blood and Tissue Kit. High-throughput TCRbeta CDR3 sequencing was carried out commercially through immunoSEQ, with PCR amplification with bias correction and internal controls included. Concerning the study's data processing: A unique productive TCRbeta sequence was defined by the CDR3 nucleotide sequence when primers matched, and otherwise by the CDR3 amino acid sequence together with the Vbeta and Jbeta genes. To correct sorting error, sequences shared between sorted populations at a frequency ratio of 2:1 or less were removed; the rest were assigned to the higher population. A sequence was defined as donor-reactive if the sequence was expanded at least 5-fold in CFSE-low cells compared with unstimulated cells and had a frequency of at least 0.01% in CFSE-low cells. Repertoire divergence was quantified by Jensen-Shannon divergence using the top 100 TCRbeta sequences ranked by frequency. For samples with multiple sequencing runs, sorting error was corrected in each run separately before the runs were combined. The table comes from immuneACCESS by way of TCRdb, which keeps in-frame sequences with V and J called. Part of the clones is missing from these tables; in studies checked, under half for an unresolved V gene and the rest for unknown reasons. The V and J calls and clone size are taken from that table; D and trimming were inferred from the DNA. A total of about 72,000 clones appear in this sample, around 90% of them only once. In total, the top ten clones hold approximately 10% of the sample.

The time point label here, explained by the study, means: blood sample drawn before combined kidney and bone marrow transplant. Thawed PBMCs were FACS-sorted into unstimulated Tregs (CD4+CD25+CD127-), CD4+ non-Tregs (CD4+CD25-), CD4 cells and CD8 cells. The patients were a handful of recipients of combined kidney and bone marrow transplants from the ITN036ST trial, and samples were available only for these trial subjects. Healthy control blood was processed by Ficoll density gradient to PBMCs and cryopreserved; patient PBMCs were collected before and after transplant. Looking up the germline V gene (reference sequence) yields CDR1 LNHDA and CDR2 SQIVND. The CDR3 starts with the cysteine, ends with the phenylalanine, and has 15 residues. Here the CDR3 DNA is all that survives: 45 bases in frame from base 1. V gives up 4 bases and J gives up 6 bases, and the segment between their germline ends measures 19 bases.

The sequences come from CD8+ T cells from blood, collected before the transplant. This TCR derives from a human donor who received a combined kidney and bone marrow transplant. This receptor chain uses TRBV19 and TRBJ2-7; the D region possibly corresponds to TRBD1 (5 bases align). The sequenced DNA is TGTGCCAGTAGTAGAAAGGACACGCTAGAGGTCGAGCAGTACTTC. Translation gives CASSRKDTLEVEQYF.